Here is one T cell receptor (beta chain) with its context. What this receptor recognizes is not known. Qualities for individual bases were not recorded, and no much larger clone is one base off. The sample originates from a study of OX40 agonist ivuxolimab in advanced cancers. Describing the broader study: Ivuxolimab was an agonistic, fully human IgG2 monoclonal antibody directed against OX40 (CD134), a costimulatory receptor. Intravenous ivuxolimab was administered to patients every 2 weeks at six dose levels: 0.01, 0.1, 0.3, 1.5, 3 and 10 mg/kg. Of the roughly 52 dose-escalation patients, hepatocellular carcinoma was present in roughly 19, melanoma in some 15, renal cell carcinoma in 9 and head and neck cancer in 9. In the dose-escalation cohort, around four fifths of patients were male, and the mean age was 60 years with a range of roughly 20 to 79. Prior anti-PD-1, anti-PD-L1 or anti-CTLA-4 therapy was permitted, and checkpoint inhibitors had been received by about two fifths of dose-escalation patients. Three dose-escalation patients achieved partial responses, one with hepatocellular carcinoma and two with cutaneous melanoma. Peripheral TCRbeta sequencing aimed to test whether ivuxolimab altered TCR sequence diversity and caused clonal T-cell expansion. The monotherapy dose-escalation portion (N ≈ 57 patients) of the phase I ivuxolimab trial is reported in the paper.

The trial excluded patients who had a history of autoimmune disease or were on systemic immunosuppression. Peripheral blood for TCR sequencing was collected from all dose cohorts at baseline, on cycle 4 day 1, and on cycle 7 day 1. The samples were drawn from a first-in-human, open-label, multicenter phase I dose-escalation trial of ivuxolimab. Adults with locally advanced or metastatic head and neck squamous cell, hepatocellular, melanoma or renal cell carcinoma were enrolled in the trial. Before TCR sequencing, CD4+ and CD8+ T cells were separately sorted from peripheral blood. What the authors observed across the whole study: Low levels of normalized T-cell clonal expansion were also seen in some patients who did not respond. The antigen specificity of the peripheral T cells that underwent clonal expansion was not determined. After ivuxolimab, more expanded clones were found on average in CD8+ T cells than in CD4+ T cells. In the 0.1-3.0 mg/kg groups, partial responders were among the patients with the lowest normalized peripheral clonal expansion, particularly in CD8+ T cells. At doses from 0.1 to 3.0 mg/kg, clonal expansion was seen in both CD4+ and CD8+ blood T cells between baseline and week 6.

The CDR3 starts with the cysteine, ends with the phenylalanine, and has 15 residues. The entry retains the CDR3 DNA only, 45 bases that are in frame from base 1. Taken from the germline V gene (reference sequence), the CDR1 and CDR2 loops are LNHNV and YYDKDF. At the junction V is shortened by 1 base and J by 8 bases; bases outside the gene matches: 4. To sequence the TCRbeta CDR3 region, genomic DNA was isolated from the sorted cells. The immunoSEQ Assay was used to sequence the TCRbeta CDR3 regions. TCRdb's version of the immuneACCESS table is confined to in-frame rearrangements and falls short of the full clone set. An unresolved V gene accounts for under half of the shortfall where checked; the remainder is of unknown origin. In all, the sample holds approximately 79,000 clones, and about 85% of those were seen once. The ten most abundant clones make up roughly 3.1% of the sample.

The sequenced sample was CD4+ or CD8+ T cells sorted from blood, obtained in a trial of the OX40 agonist ivuxolimab. The chain employs TRBV15 and TRBJ1-4; TRBD1 matches 10 bases in the middle. The source is an adult with an advanced solid tumor such as melanoma, head and neck, liver or kidney cancer. The CDR3 protein is CATSRAGTGDEKLFF. The DNA is as follows: TGTGCCACCAGCAGAGCGGGGACAGGGGACGAAAAACTGTTTTTT.